This T cell receptor beta chain was found in a study of blood T cell repertoires in COVID-19. Whole-study context: Italy, Spain and the United States were the sources of the convalescent and acute COVID-19 samples. PBMCs, B-cell-depleted T cells, or T cells were the source of the cDNA or gDNA that made up the material.

As originally analysed: Reference gene primer amplification gave nucleated cell count estimates. Measured with immunoSEQ multiplex PCR; TCRdb has only the in-frame clones, and not every one. The V and J calls and the clone size are those of that table, but D and trimming were determined from the DNA. The sample shows roughly 200,000 clones, 65% to 85% of them seen only once. There are 13 residues in the CDR3. Germline lookup yields CDR1 SQVTM and CDR2 ANQGSEA. V lost 4 bases to trimming and J lost 2 bases, with 12 bases between them. The receptor's source is a man aged 35 to 55 with active or convalescent COVID-19. This chain uses TRBV29-1 with TRBJ2-7; TRBD1 might be the D (5 bases). Material for sequencing was peripheral blood. The CDR3 DNA follows: TGCAGCGTTGTTAGGCAGGGAACCTACGAGCAGTACTTC. Translation gives CSVVRQGTYEQYF.